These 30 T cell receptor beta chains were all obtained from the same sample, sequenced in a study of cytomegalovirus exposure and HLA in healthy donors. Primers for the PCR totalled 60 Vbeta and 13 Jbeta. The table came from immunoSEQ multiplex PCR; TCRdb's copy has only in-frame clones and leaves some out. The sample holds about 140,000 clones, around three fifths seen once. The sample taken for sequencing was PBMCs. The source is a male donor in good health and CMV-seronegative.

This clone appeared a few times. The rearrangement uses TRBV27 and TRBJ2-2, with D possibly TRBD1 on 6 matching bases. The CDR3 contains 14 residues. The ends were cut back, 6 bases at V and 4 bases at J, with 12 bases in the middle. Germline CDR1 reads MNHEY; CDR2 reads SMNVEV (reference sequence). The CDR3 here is CASRPGQATGELFF. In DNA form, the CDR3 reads TGTGCCAGCAGACCGGGACAAGCCACCGGGGAGCTGTTTTTT.

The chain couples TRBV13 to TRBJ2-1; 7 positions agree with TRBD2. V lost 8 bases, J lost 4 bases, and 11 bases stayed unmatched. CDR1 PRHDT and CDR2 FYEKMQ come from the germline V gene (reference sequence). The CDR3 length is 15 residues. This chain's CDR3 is CASRGWGGPYNEQFF. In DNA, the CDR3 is TGTGCCAGCCGGGGGTGGGGGGGACCGTACAATGAGCAGTTCTTC. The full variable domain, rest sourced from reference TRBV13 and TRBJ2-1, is AAGVIQSPRHLIKEKRETATLKCYPIPRHDTVYWYQQGPGQDPQFLISFYEKMQSDKGSIPDRFSAQQFSDYHSELNMSSLELGDSALYFCASRGWGGPYNEQFFGPGTRLTVL.

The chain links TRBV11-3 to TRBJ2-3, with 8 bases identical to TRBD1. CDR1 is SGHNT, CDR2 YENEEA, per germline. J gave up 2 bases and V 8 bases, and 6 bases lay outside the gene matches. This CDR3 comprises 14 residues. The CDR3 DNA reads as TGTGCCAGCCGGAGGACAGGGACCACAGATACGCAGTATTTT. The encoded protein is CASRRTGTTDTQYF.

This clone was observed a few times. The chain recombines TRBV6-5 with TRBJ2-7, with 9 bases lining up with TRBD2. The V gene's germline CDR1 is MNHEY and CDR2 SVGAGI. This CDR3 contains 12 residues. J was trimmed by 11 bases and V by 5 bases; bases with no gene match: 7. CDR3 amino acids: CASSRGGAKEYF. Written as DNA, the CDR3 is TGTGCCAGCAGTCGCGGGGGGGCCAAAGAGTACTTC.

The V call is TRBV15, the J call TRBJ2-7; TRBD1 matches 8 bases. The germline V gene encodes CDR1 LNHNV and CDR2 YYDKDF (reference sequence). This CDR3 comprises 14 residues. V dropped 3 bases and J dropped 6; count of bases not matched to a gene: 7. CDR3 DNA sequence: TGTGCCACCAGCAGGGACAGGGTGACCAGCGAGCAGTACTTC. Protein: CATSRDRVTSEQYF.

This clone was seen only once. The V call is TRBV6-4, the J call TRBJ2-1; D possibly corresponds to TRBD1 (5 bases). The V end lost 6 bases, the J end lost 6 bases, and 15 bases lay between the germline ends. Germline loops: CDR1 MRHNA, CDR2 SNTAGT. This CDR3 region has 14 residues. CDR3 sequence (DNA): TGTGCCAGCAGCCAATTAGGGGCAACCAATGAGCAGTTCTTC. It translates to CASSQLGATNEQFF.

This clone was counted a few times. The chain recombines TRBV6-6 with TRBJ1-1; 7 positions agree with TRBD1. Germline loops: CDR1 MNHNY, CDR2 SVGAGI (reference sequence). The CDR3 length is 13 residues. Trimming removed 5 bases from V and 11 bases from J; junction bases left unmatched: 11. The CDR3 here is CASSQQGSGGAFF. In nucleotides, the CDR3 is TGTGCCAGCAGTCAACAGGGGTCAGGAGGCGCTTTCTTT.

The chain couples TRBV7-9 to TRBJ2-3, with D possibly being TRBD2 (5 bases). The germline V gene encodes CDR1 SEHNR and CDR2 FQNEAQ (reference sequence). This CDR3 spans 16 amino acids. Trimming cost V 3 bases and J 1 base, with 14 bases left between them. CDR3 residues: CASSFPEASGTDTQYF. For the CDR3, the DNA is TGTGCCAGCAGCTTTCCGGAGGCTTCCGGCACAGATACGCAGTATTTT.

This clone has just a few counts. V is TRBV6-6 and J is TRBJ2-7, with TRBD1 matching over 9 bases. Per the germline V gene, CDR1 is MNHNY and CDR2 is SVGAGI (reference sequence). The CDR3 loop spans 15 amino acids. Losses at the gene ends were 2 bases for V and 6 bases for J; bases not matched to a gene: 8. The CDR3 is CASSYKGQGISEQYF. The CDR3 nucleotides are TGTGCCAGCAGTTACAAGGGACAGGGAATATCCGAGCAGTACTTC.

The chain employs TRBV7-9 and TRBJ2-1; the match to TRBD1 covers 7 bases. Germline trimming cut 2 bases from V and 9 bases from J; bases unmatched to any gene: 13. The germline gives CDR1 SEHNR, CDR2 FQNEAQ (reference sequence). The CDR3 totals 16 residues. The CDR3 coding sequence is TGTGCCAGCAGCTTAACGTACAGGGGAGACTCTAGTGAGCAGTTCTTC. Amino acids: CASSLTYRGDSSEQFF.

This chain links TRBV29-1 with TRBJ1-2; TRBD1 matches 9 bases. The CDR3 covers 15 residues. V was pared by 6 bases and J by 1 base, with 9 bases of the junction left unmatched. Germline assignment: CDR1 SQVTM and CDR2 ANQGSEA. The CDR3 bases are TGCAGCGTGCAATTGGGACAGGGCCGTAACTATGGCTACACCTTC. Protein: CSVQLGQGRNYGYTF.

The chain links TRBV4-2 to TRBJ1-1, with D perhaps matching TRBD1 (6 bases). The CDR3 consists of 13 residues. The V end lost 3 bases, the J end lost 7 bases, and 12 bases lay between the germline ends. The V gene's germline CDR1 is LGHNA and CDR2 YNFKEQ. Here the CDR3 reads CASSQRQVGEAFF. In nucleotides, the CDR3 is TGTGCCAGCAGCCAGAGACAGGTTGGTGAAGCTTTCTTT.

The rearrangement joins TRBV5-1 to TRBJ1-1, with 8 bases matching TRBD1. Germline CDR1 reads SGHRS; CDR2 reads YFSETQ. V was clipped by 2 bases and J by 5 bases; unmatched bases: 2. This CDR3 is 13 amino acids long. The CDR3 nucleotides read TGCGCCAGCAGCTTTGACAGGGGAACTGAAGCTTTCTTT. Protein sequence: CASSFDRGTEAFF.

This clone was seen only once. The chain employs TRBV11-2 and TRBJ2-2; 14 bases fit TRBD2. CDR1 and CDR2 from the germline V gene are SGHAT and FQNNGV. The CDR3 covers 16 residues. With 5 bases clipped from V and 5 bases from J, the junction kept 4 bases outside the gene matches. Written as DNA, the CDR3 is TGTGCCAGCAGCCCGACTAGCGGGGGGGCGACCGGGGAGCTGTTTTTT. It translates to CASSPTSGGATGELFF.

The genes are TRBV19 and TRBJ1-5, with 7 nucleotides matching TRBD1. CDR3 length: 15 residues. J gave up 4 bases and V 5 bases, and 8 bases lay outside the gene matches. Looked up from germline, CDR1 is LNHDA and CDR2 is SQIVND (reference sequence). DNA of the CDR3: TGTGCCAGTAGTTTACTCGGGACAGAAAATCAGCCCCAGCATTTT. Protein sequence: CASSLLGTENQPQHF.

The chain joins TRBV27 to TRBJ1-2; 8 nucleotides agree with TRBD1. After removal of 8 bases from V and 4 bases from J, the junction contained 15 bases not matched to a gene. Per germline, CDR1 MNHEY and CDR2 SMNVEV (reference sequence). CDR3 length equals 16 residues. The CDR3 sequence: CASSRAQGARGYGYTF. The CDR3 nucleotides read TGTGCCAGCTCTCGGGCTCAGGGGGCGCGGGGCTATGGCTACACCTTC.

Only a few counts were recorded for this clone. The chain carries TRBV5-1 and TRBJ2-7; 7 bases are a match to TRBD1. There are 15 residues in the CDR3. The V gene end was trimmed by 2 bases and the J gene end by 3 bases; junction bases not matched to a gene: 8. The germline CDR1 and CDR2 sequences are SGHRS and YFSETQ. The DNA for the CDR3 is TGCGCCAGCAGCTTCTTGACAGGGATGAGCTACGAGCAGTACTTC. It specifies CASSFLTGMSYEQYF.

In DNA, the CDR3 is TGTGCCACCAGCGTACCCAGGGCGATGGGTGAAAAACTGTTTTTT. Protein: CATSVPRAMGEKLFF. This rearrangement joins TRBV15 to TRBJ1-4; weak D call: TRBD1 (5 bases). The V end was cut by 5 bases, the J end by 7 bases, with 17 bases between. Germline CDR1 and CDR2: LNHNV and YYDKDF (reference sequence). The CDR3 spans 15 residues.

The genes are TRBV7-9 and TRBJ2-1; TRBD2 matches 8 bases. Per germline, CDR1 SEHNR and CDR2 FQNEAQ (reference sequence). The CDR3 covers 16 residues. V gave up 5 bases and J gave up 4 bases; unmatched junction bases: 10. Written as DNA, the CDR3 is TGTGCCAGCAGCGGAGAAAGCGGGGGCGATTACAATGAGCAGTTCTTC. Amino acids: CASSGESGGDYNEQFF.

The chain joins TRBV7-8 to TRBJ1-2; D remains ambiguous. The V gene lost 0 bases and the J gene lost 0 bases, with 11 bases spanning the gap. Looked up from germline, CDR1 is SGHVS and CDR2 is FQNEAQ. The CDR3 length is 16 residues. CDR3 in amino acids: CASSLASGMANYGYTF. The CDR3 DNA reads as TGTGCCAGCAGCTTAGCTTCCGGGATGGCTAACTATGGCTACACCTTC.

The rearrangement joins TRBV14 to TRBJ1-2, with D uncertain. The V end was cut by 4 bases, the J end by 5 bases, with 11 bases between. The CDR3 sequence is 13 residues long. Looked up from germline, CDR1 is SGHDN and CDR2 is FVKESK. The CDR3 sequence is CASSPTHYYGYTF. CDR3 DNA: TGTGCCAGCAGCCCCACACATTATTATGGCTACACCTTC.

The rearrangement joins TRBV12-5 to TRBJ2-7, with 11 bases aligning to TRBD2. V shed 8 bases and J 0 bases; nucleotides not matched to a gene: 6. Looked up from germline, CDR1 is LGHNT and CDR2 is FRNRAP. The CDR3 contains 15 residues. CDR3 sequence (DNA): TGTGCTAGTCTTGCTAGCGGGGGGATCTCCTACGAGCAGTACTTC. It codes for CASLASGGISYEQYF.

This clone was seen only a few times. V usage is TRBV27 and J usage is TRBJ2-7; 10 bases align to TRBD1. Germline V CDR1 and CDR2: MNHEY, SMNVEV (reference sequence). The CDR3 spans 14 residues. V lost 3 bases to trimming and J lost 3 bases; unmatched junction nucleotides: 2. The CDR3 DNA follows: TGTGCCAGCAGTTTCGGGACAGGGGACTACGAGCAGTACTTC. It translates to CASSFGTGDYEQYF.

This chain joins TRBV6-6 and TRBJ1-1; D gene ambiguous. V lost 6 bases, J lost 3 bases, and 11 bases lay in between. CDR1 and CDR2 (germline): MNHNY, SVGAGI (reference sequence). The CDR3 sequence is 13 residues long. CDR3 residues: CASSRERYTEAFF. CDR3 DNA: TGTGCCAGCAGCCGCGAACGGTACACTGAAGCTTTCTTT.

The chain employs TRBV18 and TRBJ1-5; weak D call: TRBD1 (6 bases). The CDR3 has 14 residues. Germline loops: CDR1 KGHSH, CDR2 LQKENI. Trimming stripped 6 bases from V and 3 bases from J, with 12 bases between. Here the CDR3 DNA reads TGTGCCAGCTCGGGCAGGGACAACAATCAGCCCCAGCATTTT. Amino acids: CASSGRDNNQPQHF.

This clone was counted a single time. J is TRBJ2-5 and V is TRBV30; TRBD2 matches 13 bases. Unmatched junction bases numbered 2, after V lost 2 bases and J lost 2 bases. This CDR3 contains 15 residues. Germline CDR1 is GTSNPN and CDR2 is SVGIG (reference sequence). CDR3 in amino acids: CAWSRLAGGQETQYF. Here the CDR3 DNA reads TGTGCCTGGAGTAGACTAGCGGGGGGACAAGAGACCCAGTACTTC. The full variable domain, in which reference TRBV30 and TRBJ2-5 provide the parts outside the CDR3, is SQTIHQWPATLVQPVGSPLSLECTVEGTSNPNLYWYRQAAGRGLQLLFYSVGIGQISSEVPQNLSASRPQDRQFILSSKKLLLSDSGFYLCAWSRLAGGQETQYFGPGTRLLVL.

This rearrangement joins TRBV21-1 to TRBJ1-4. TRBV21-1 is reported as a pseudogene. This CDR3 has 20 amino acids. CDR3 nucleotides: TGTGCCAGCAGCAAAGCACGAAAATCGCGGGGGGTGCGAACTAATGAAAAACTGTTTTTT. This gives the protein CASSKARKSRGVRTNEKLFF.

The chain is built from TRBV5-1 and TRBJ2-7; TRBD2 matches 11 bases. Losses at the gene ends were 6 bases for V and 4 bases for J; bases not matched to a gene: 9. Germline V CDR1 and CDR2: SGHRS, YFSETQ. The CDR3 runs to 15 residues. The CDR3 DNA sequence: TGCGCCAGCACACTAACTAGCGGGGGCCCTTACGAGCAGTACTTC. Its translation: CASTLTSGGPYEQYF. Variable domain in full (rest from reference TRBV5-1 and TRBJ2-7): KAGVTQTPRYLIKTRGQQVTLSCSPISGHRSVSWYQQTPGQGLQFLFEYFSETQRNKGNFPGRFSGRQFSNSRSEMNVSTLELGDSALYLCASTLTSGGPYEQYFGPGTRLTVT.

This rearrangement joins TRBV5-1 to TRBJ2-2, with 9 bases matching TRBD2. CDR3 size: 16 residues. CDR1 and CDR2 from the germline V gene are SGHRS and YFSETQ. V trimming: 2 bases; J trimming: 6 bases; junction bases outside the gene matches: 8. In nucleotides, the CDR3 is TGCGCCAGCAGCTTAGGGCGGGGGGGCAGGGCCGGGGAGCTGTTTTTT. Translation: CASSLGRGGRAGELFF.

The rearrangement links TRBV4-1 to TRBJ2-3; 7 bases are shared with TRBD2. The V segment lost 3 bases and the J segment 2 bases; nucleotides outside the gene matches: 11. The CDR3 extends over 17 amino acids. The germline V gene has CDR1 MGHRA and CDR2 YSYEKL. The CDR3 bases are TGCGCCAGCAGCCACCTTGGGGAGGGGCCGCCCACAGATACGCAGTATTTT. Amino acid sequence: CASSHLGEGPPTDTQYF.